The 7 T cell receptor beta chains reported below all come from one sample, sequenced in a study of cytomegalovirus exposure and HLA in healthy donors. Clones were read by immunoSEQ multiplex PCR, and TCRdb kept only the in-frame ones, dropping some. The table has about 130,000 clones, roughly 89% seen once. The sample was PBMCs. Receptors were obtained from a woman in her late teens or twenties in good health and CMV-seropositive.

This sequence joins TRBV19 and TRBJ1-4, with D possibly being TRBD1 (6 bases). The ends were cut back, 3 bases at V and 9 bases at J, with 11 bases in the middle. The germline V gene encodes CDR1 LNHDA and CDR2 SQIVND (reference sequence). The CDR3 spans 13 residues. The CDR3 sequence: CASSIQGPQKLFF. The CDR3 nucleotides read TGTGCCAGTAGTATCCAGGGGCCGCAAAAACTGTTTTTT. Full variable domain (rest looked up from reference TRBV19 and TRBJ1-4): DGGITQSPKYLFRKEGQNVTLSCEQNLNHDAMYWYRQDPGQGLRLIYYSQIVNDFQKGDIAEGYSVSREKKESFPLTVTSAQKNPTAFYLCASSIQGPQKLFFGSGTQLSVL.

V is TRBV5-1 and J is TRBJ2-3; 7 nucleotides match TRBD1. V shed 5 bases and J 4 bases; nucleotides not matched to a gene: 4. The CDR3 has 13 amino acids. Per germline, CDR1 SGHRS and CDR2 YFSETQ. As DNA, the CDR3 is TGCGCCAGCAGGCGTACAGGGGCAGATACGCAGTATTTT. This codes for CASRRTGADTQYF.

This sequence joins TRBV5-1 and TRBJ2-3; maybe TRBD2 (5 bases). CDR3 size: 16 residues. Germline V gives CDR1 SGHRS, CDR2 YFSETQ. V was cut by 0 bases and J by 3 bases, with 14 bases left in between. CDR3 DNA sequence: TGCGCCAGCAGCTTGGGGATTGCAGGAGGAACAGATACGCAGTATTTT. Its translation is CASSLGIAGGTDTQYF.

Turning to this clone: Other DNA sequences in this sample translate to the same CDR3. The genes are TRBV5-1 and TRBJ1-1; D might be TRBD1 (5 bases). This CDR3 is built from 14 residues. The ends were cut back, 4 bases at V and 1 base at J, with 11 bases in the middle. The germline V gene encodes CDR1 SGHRS and CDR2 YFSETQ. The CDR3 region has the DNA TGCGCCAGCAGCGGGGGGACGGGGAACACTGAAGCTTTCTTT. It is translated as CASSGGTGNTEAFF.

The rearrangement joins TRBV7-6 to TRBJ2-5; TRBD2 matches 10 bases. V shed 2 bases and J 9 bases; nucleotides not matched to a gene: 6. This CDR3 is 14 amino acids long. Germline V gene lookup returns CDR1 SGHVS and CDR2 FNYEAQ. This CDR3 is CASSLLAGAQAQYF. CDR3 bases: TGTGCCAGCAGCTTACTAGCGGGGGCCCAGGCCCAGTACTTC.

V gene TRBV30 combines with J gene TRBJ2-5; 9 bases match TRBD2. Germline V gene sequence: CDR1 GTSNPN, CDR2 SVGIG (reference sequence). The CDR3 runs to 14 residues. The V and J ends lost 7 bases and 1 base, in that order; junction bases with no gene match: 7. The CDR3 sequence: CALGRGGFQETQYF. In nucleotides, the CDR3 is TGTGCCTTGGGGCGGGGGGGATTCCAAGAGACCCAGTACTTC.

V and J are TRBV7-2 and TRBJ2-3; D possibly corresponds to TRBD1 (6 bases). V was trimmed by 1 base and J by 2 bases, leaving 16 bases between them. The CDR3 is 17 amino acids. From germline, CDR1 is SGHTA and CDR2 FQGNSA. CDR3 nucleotide sequence: TGTGCCAGCAGCTTAGTAGTGGGGGCCCTTTCCACAGATACGCAGTATTTT. It is translated as CASSLVVGALSTDTQYF.